These T cell receptor beta chains were read from a single sample in a study of T cell repertoires in cytomegalovirus infection. These receptors are not linked to any known antigen. A single record per CDR3 protein comes from TCRdb applying MiXCR to the reads. The sample lists approximately 30,000 distinct CDR3 sequences, under 20% occurring once. Source: CD8+ T cells from cultured PBMCs, taken from culture after CMV antigen stimulation. The receptors originated from a human donor in good health (CMV status not recorded). Some clones in this sample may be carry-over from other donors' samples. The CDR3 runs from the conserved cysteine through the conserved F or W. A D gene is named only where the DNA matches it firmly. Only part of the rows carry a size: once, few, many, or a class if the clone is expanded.

>TRBV28|TRBJ1-1|few|NA
TGTGCCAGCAGTTTAGGGGCAGATAACCCAACCGCTGAAGCTTTCTTT
CASSLGADNPTAEAFF
>TRBV11-2|TRBJ1-2|few|NA
TGTGCCAGCAGCTTAGTGGGCCAGGTACCGGGCTACACCTTC
CASSLVGQVPGYTF
>TRBV7-4|TRBJ1-5|few|NA
TGTGCCAGCAGCTTAAAAGAAATAGGGGCAGATCAGCCCCAGCATTTT
CASSLKEIGADQPQHF
>TRBV7-9|TRBJ1-4|few|TRBD1
TGTGCCAGCAGCTCCCCCGGACAGGTCCTATTCGAAAAACTGTTTTTT
CASSSPGQVLFEKLFF
>TRBV7-8|TRBJ2-7|once|NA
TGTGCCAGCACCCCCGGGTCCACCTACGAGCAGTACTTC
CASTPGSTYEQYF
>TRBV11-2|TRBJ2-3|NA|TRBD1
TGTGCCAGCAGCTTTCCGACAGGGGAGGAACGAAGAGATACGCAGTATTTT
CASSFPTGEERRDTQYF
>TRBV7-2|TRBJ2-7|few|NA
TGTGCCAGCAGCCCCGGGCCGAAGGGCAGCTACGAGCAGTACTTC
CASSPGPKGSYEQYF
>TRBV7-2|TRBJ2-7|medium-sized|NA
TGTGCCAGCACCTATGGGCCTGACTCCTTTGAGGAGCAGTACTTC
CASTYGPDSFEEQYF
>TRBV7-9|TRBJ1-1|NA|NA
TGTGCCAGCAGCTTAGAGGGGAGTCTTTACACTGAAGCTTTCTTT
CASSLEGSLYTEAFF
>TRBV27|TRBJ2-7|few|NA
TGTGCCAGCAGTTTTTCGTCCGGGGAGCAGTACTTC
CASSFSSGEQYF
>TRBV7-9|TRBJ2-7|NA|NA
TGTGCCAGCAGCTTCCCCGGGACGATCTACGAGCAGTACTTC
CASSFPGTIYEQYF
>TRBV28|TRBJ2-5|many|TRBD2
TGTGCCAGCAGTTTGGCTAGCGGGAGAGCGTACCAAGAGACCCAGTACTTC
CASSLASGRAYQETQYF
>TRBV9|TRBJ1-1|NA|TRBD1
TGTGCCAGCAGCGTAGGGACAGGAGTGAACACTGAAGCTTTCTTT
CASSVGTGVNTEAFF
>TRBV6-2/TRBV6-3|TRBJ2-1|NA|TRBD2
TGTGCCAGCAGTAGCGGGGGGGCCTCCGAGCAGTTCTTC
CASSSGGASEQFF
>TRBV7-6|TRBJ2-1|few|NA
TGTGCCAGCAGCTTACTTGCACCGCAGGTCACCTACAATGAGCAGTTCTTC
CASSLLAPQVTYNEQFF
>TRBV9|TRBJ2-1|NA|TRBD2
TGTGCCAGCAGCGTAGAAGCGGGGGGGCTAGAGCAGTTCTTC
CASSVEAGGLEQFF
>TRBV7-8|TRBJ1-4|NA|TRBD1
TGTGCCAGCAGCTTAGTACAGGGGTGGGAAAAACTGTTTTTT
CASSLVQGWEKLFF
>TRBV6-1|TRBJ2-7|NA|TRBD2
TGTGCCAGCAGTTATCCCCCGGAGGGAGCGGGAGACGAGCAGTACTTC
CASSYPPEGAGDEQYF
>TRBV7-6|TRBJ2-1|few|NA
TGTGCCAGCAGCTTAGGTACTGCTTCCTACAATGAGCAGTTCTTC
CASSLGTASYNEQFF
>TRBV7-2|TRBJ2-1|few|TRBD2
TGTGCCAGCAGCTACGGCCGGGGGGATGAGCAGTTCTTC
CASSYGRGDEQFF
>TRBV15|TRBJ1-2|NA|TRBD1
TGTGCCACCAGCAGAGACAGGGGGCGAGTCGGGAACTATGGCTACACCTTC
CATSRDRGRVGNYGYTF
>TRBV7-8|TRBJ1-5|few|TRBD1
TGTGCCAGCAGCTTAATCCCGGCAGGGGGTCAGCCCCAGCATTTT
CASSLIPAGGQPQHF
>TRBV7-2|TRBJ2-1|NA|NA
TGTGCCAGCAGCTTAGACACCTACAATGAGCAGTTCTTC
CASSLDTYNEQFF
>TRBV25-1|TRBJ2-5|NA|TRBD2
TGTGCCAGCAGTAACGCGGGGGTAGAAACTAGCGGGGTCTCCAAAGAGACCCAGTACTTC
CASSNAGVETSGVSKETQYF
>TRBV7-2|TRBJ2-3|medium-sized|TRBD2
TGTGCCAGCAACCCTCTAGCGGTCGAGGGCACAGATACGCAGTATTTT
CASNPLAVEGTDTQYF
>TRBV28|TRBJ2-1|few|NA
TGTGCCAGCAGTTTCTCGGACTCCCCTGAGCAGTTCTTC
CASSFSDSPEQFF
>TRBV5-1|TRBJ1-4|few|NA
TGCGCCAGCAGCGGAGGGGCCGGTAATGAAAAACTGTTTTTT
CASSGGAGNEKLFF
>TRBV4-3|TRBJ2-1|NA|NA
TGCGCCAGCAGCCAAAAAGCGGCCCTTGACGAGCAGTTCTTC
CASSQKAALDEQFF
>TRBV6-8|TRBJ2-2|few|NA
TGTGCCAGCAGAGCTAAGGGTGGAGCAACCGGGGAGCTGTTTTTT
CASRAKGGATGELFF
>TRBV20-1|TRBJ1-6|few|TRBD1
TGCAGTGCTAGAGAGGGGACAGTCAACACGTGGGATTCACCCCTCCACTTT
CSAREGTVNTWDSPLHF
>TRBV5-6|TRBJ2-5|NA|NA
TGTGCCAGCTCCCTGGGGAGCGGGGAGACCCAGTACTTC
CASSLGSGETQYF
>TRBV7-2|TRBJ1-2|NA|NA
TGTGCCAGCAGCCTCCTCGGGGGAGCCAACTATGGCTACACCTTC
CASSLLGGANYGYTF
>TRBV12-3/TRBV12-4|TRBJ2-3|few|TRBD2
TGTGCCAGCACCAGGAGCGGGGGGAGCACAGATACGCAGTATTTT
CASTRSGGSTDTQYF
>TRBV6-1|TRBJ1-2|few|NA
TGTGCCAGCAGTGAAAGGACAAACTATGGCTACACCTTC
CASSERTNYGYTF
>TRBV12-3/TRBV12-4|TRBJ1-1|few|NA
TGTGCCAGCAGTCCTGACAGCCCCACTGAAGCTTTCTTT
CASSPDSPTEAFF
>TRBV7-2|TRBJ2-5|few|TRBD2
TGTGCCAGCAGCCACGGACTAGCGGAAGAGACCCAGTACTTC
CASSHGLAEETQYF
>TRBV5-6|TRBJ1-2|NA|NA
TGTGCCAGCAGCTATCCCGGGACCTTTTATGGCTACACCTTC
CASSYPGTFYGYTF